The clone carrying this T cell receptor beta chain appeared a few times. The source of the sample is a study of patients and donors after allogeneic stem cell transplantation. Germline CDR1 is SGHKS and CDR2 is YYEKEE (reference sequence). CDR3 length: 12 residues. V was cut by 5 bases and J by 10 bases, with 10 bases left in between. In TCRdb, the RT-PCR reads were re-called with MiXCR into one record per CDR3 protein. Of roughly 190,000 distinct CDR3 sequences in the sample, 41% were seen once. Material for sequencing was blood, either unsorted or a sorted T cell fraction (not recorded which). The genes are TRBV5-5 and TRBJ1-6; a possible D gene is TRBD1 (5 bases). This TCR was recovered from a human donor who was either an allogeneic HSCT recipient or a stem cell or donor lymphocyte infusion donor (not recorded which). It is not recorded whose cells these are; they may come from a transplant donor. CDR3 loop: CASSNWDSPLHF. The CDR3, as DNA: TGTGCCAGCAGTAATTGGGACTCACCCCTCCACTTT.